This TCR beta chain came from a study of blood T cell repertoires in COVID-19. As for the study in general: There were acute and convalescent COVID-19 samples, and they came from the United States, Italy and Spain. T cells, B-cell-depleted T cells, or PBMCs provided the cDNA or gDNA that served as material.

The CDR3 runs to 16 residues. The V gene's germline CDR1 is MNHEY and CDR2 SMNVEV (reference sequence). J was trimmed by 3 bases and V by 5 bases; bases with no gene match: 9. Original data processing: Estimated nucleated cell counts came from reference gene primer amplification. The table came from immunoSEQ multiplex PCR; TCRdb's copy has only in-frame clones and leaves some out. V and J calls and clone size are given by that table; D and trimming were obtained from the DNA. The table records under 85,000 clones, approximately 83% of them present only once. J is TRBJ2-7 and V is TRBV27; 11 nucleotides line up with TRBD2. Sample: peripheral blood. This TCR derives from a man aged 80 or over with acute or convalescent COVID-19. The CDR3 bases are TGTGCCAGCAGTCCCAATTCCGGGACTAGCGGCTACGAGCAGTACTTC. Its protein product is CASSPNSGTSGYEQYF.